This T cell receptor beta chain was captured by sequencing in a study of shared clonotypes between healthy human individuals. This CDR3 contains 15 residues. V lost 5 bases to trimming and J lost 0 bases, with 10 bases between them. The germline V gene encodes CDR1 MNHNS and CDR2 SASEGT. Regarding the study as a whole: Sampling included only blood; tissue repertoires likely differ. Clonotypes shared by all four sorted-subset donors had higher generation probabilities than non-shared clonotypes.

This clone was observed a single time. Antigen unknown. Original handling: Filtering differed because ImmunoSEQ produced junction-only sequences that carried no quality scores. Using immunoSEQ multiplex PCR, the repertoire was profiled, and TCRdb retains in-frame clones only, with some absent. That table gives V, J and clone size, and the DNA gave D and trimming. The profile shows approximately 1.4 million clones, 95% to 99% of them singletons. The chain has TRBV6-1 and TRBJ2-2; D might be TRBD1 or TRBD2, each matching 5 bases. The sequence was obtained from a man aged 25-45 years in good health. The sample consisted of naive CD4+ T cells sorted from blood. As to subset: CD45RA+ positively selected. Here the CDR3 reads CASSKGPANTGELFF. DNA for the CDR3: TGTGCCAGCAGTAAGGGACCAGCGAACACCGGGGAGCTGTTTTTT.